This T cell receptor beta chain originates from a study of shared clonotypes between healthy human individuals (dated by TCRdb to about 2020). Looking at the study overall: A few men and a couple of women, aged 18 to 49 years, made up the cohort. Different laboratories and diverse techniques were used to prepare libraries and sequence TCR repertoires, to increase sequencing depth and limit assay-specific biases. For each donor, CD4 naive and CD4 memory were each given three plates, CD8 naive was given two plates, and CD8 memory was given one plate. Between about 0.85 and 8.9 billion PBMCs per donor were obtained by leukapheresis. Blood TCR repertoires of about five healthy adults were deeply sequenced to estimate repertoire size and the extent of clonotype sharing between individuals. Here is what the overall study found, with its caveats: The small number of donors limited the genetic and exposure-history diversity represented. Naive subsets generally had larger estimated clonotype richness than memory subsets. Rarefaction of sorted-subset datasets indicated incomplete sequencing despite the large sequencing depth. Compared with non-shared clonotypes, clonotypes shared by all four sorted-subset donors had higher generation probabilities. Sampling was limited to blood, and TCR repertoires in tissue likely differ from TCR repertoires in blood. Across a handful of donors, around 5% of naive CD4, approximately 4% of naive CD8, approximately 2.5% of memory CD4, and 0.3% to 0.45% of memory CD8 clonotypes were shared. Based on pairwise subsampling, the degree of clonotype sharing among donors was expected to be affected by sequencing depth.

For this chain, trimming is 0 bases at the V end and 7 bases at the J end, and the number of junction bases without a gene match is 7. The CDR3 sequence holds 15 residues, the cysteine and phenylalanine included. The only DNA kept is the CDR3, 45 bases in frame from the first base. Sequences SGHKS (CDR1) and YYEKEE (CDR2) are obtained from the germline V gene (reference sequence). Using the deep immunoSEQ assay, TCR CDR3 regions were amplified from genomic DNA by multiplex PCR. Genomic DNA extracted from each cell subset was distributed evenly over all wells of several immunoSEQ 96-well plates, and each plate served as one replicate. Each replicate PCR for sorted subsets received 150 to 250 ng genomic DNA, equal to some 32,000 T cell genomes. Purified libraries were measured with a Qubit 3.0 fluorometer, size-checked on a Bioanalyzer 2100, and measured again with the KAPA Library Quantification kit. Each immunoSEQ 96-well plate was sequenced on its own single-read 150-cycle Illumina NextSeq 550 flow cell. As for the authors' bioinformatics: Because the immunoSEQ output held only junctional sequences and lacked quality scores, the filtering could not match the filtering applied to full-length reads. To assign V/J genes and CDR3, sequences were annotated against IMGT germline references using PyIR, a Python wrapper for IgBLAST v1.9. Reads with weak V/J assignments (E-value above 1e-6), missing CDR3, stop codons, out-of-frame junctions, or ambiguous translated residues were removed. V3J clonotypes were defined as sequences sharing an identical inferred V gene, J gene, and CDR3 amino acid sequence. Percentage overlap between repertoires was calculated by dividing the number of shared unique clonotypes by the size of the smaller repertoire. RTK rarefaction, the Chao1 estimator, and Recon v2.1 estimates of unobserved clonotypes were used to assess repertoire richness. Generation probabilities were computed with OLGA for all TCRbeta clonotypes obtained by the gDNA method from several donors. TCRdb stores this immuneACCESS table with in-frame sequences only. Part of the clones is absent; in the studies checked, under half of the shortfall reflects unresolved V genes, and no reason is known for the rest. The DNA was the basis for D and trimming; V, J and clone size are from that table. The sample contains roughly 1.5 million clones, approximately 98% of them found a single time. The top ten clones comprise about 0.45% of the sample.

Concerning this clone itself: Its antigen is unknown. No quality values exist for individual bases; no much larger clone is one base distant.

Donors were healthy HIV-negative adults with no recently reported acute infections or vaccinations. Every donor was a Caucasian adult living in Nashville, Tennessee, USA. Magnetic negative selection was used to enrich CD4+ T cells, after which naive cells were positively selected on CD45RA and the negative fraction became the memory subset. After blood collection by leukapheresis, PBMCs were isolated using Ficoll-Histopaque density gradient centrifugation and then cryopreserved in the vapor phase of liquid nitrogen. Analytical flow cytometry was used to check the purity and quantity of each magnetically sorted T cell population. Each sorted fraction had its genomic DNA isolated and then quantified by UV absorbance on a Nanodrop 2000c.

Recombination joined TRBV5-5 with TRBJ1-2; 9 central nucleotides agree with TRBD1. Sequenced input: naive CD4+ T cells sorted from blood. What this sample's cell subset or site label stands for: CD45RA+ positively selected. This clonotype was sampled from a young man in good health. The DNA sequence reads TGTGCCAGCAGCTTGGATCCGGACAGGGGTCGTGGCTACACCTTC. Translated, this is CASSLDPDRGRGYTF.